Shown below are 16 T cell receptor beta chains from a single sample sequenced in a study of cytomegalovirus exposure and HLA in healthy donors. The PCR employed 60 Vbeta primers together with 13 Jbeta primers. Sequencing was performed with immunoSEQ multiplex PCR; in TCRdb, only in-frame clones are kept and a portion is missing. The data show under 150,000 clones, with roughly 82% seen just once and roughly 1.1% held by the top ten. Material for sequencing was PBMCs. The receptor source for this set is a boy between 10 and 17 years old in good health and CMV-seronegative.

This chain joins TRBV6-1 and TRBJ1-2, with D tentatively TRBD1 (5 bases). V was cut by 1 base and J by 8 bases, with 17 bases left in between. CDR1 is MNHNS, CDR2 SASEGT, per germline. The CDR3 is 15 residues long. The CDR3 bases are TGTGCCAGCAGTGAAGGCGGAGCCCGGACAAGGGGCTACACCTTC. Protein: CASSEGGARTRGYTF.

The chain couples TRBV7-2 to TRBJ2-7; 10 positions agree with TRBD2. The germline V gene has CDR1 SGHTA and CDR2 FQGNSA. The CDR3 contains 16 residues. Trimming removed 1 base from V and 4 bases from J; junction bases left unmatched: 7. The CDR3 is CASSLVSGRAKYEQYF. The CDR3 DNA follows: TGTGCCAGCAGCTTAGTAAGCGGGAGGGCCAAATACGAGCAGTACTTC.

The rearrangement joins TRBV7-9 to TRBJ2-7; a possible D gene is TRBD2 (6 bases). CDR3 length: 14 amino acids. Per germline, CDR1 SEHNR and CDR2 FQNEAQ (reference sequence). Trimming shortened V by 7 bases and J by 6 bases, and 19 bases separated the two germline ends. The CDR3 DNA reads as TGTGCCAGCATGCTGGTCGCGGGGACGGGCGAGCAGTACTTC. It yields the protein CASMLVAGTGEQYF.

The rearrangement links TRBV30 to TRBJ1-5, with D possibly matching TRBD1 (6 bases). CDR1 and CDR2 (germline): GTSNPN, SVGIG (reference sequence). Trimming removed 2 bases at V and 0 bases at J, with 11 bases between. This CDR3 contains 15 residues. Here the CDR3 DNA reads TGTGCCTGGAGTAGGGGACACCATAGCAATCAGCCCCAGCATTTT. Encoded protein: CAWSRGHHSNQPQHF.

This chain joins TRBV5-1 and TRBJ2-7; unclear D gene. Per the germline V gene, CDR1 is SGHRS and CDR2 is YFSETQ. Trimming left V 2 bases short and J 4 bases short, with 10 bases between. This CDR3 comprises 13 residues. CDR3 coding DNA: TGCGCCAGCAGCTTTGACTTGGGTTACGAGCAGTACTTC. This gives the protein CASSFDLGYEQYF.

This rearrangement joins TRBV2 to TRBJ2-1; a weak D match, TRBD2 (7 bases). V lost 4 bases, J lost 9 bases, and 16 bases lay in between. Germline V CDR1 and CDR2: SNHLY, FYNNEI. This CDR3 has 14 residues. CDR3 DNA sequence: TGTGCCAGCAGTGCGGTCGGGGGGCTGGGTGAGCAGTTCTTC. It encodes CASSAVGGLGEQFF.

The chain employs TRBV27 and TRBJ2-7, with D tentatively TRBD2 (6 bases). The CDR3 is made up of 14 amino acids. Trimming pared 5 bases from V and 4 bases from J, leaving 15 bases between. In germline, CDR1 is MNHEY, CDR2 SMNVEV (reference sequence). CDR3 coding DNA: TGTGCCAGCAGTAGTTCGGGGGTAGGGTACGAGCAGTACTTC. Translated: CASSSSGVGYEQYF.

The chain couples TRBV13 to TRBJ2-2, with TRBD1 identical over 7 bases. Per germline, CDR1 PRHDT and CDR2 FYEKMQ (reference sequence). This CDR3 comprises 14 residues. J was trimmed by 5 bases and V by 5 bases; bases with no gene match: 5. The CDR3 DNA follows: TGTGCCAGCAGCCAAGGGACAGCTACCGGGGAGCTGTTTTTT. Protein product: CASSQGTATGELFF. The variable domain in full, completed from reference TRBV13 and TRBJ2-2, reads AAGVIQSPRHLIKEKRETATLKCYPIPRHDTVYWYQQGPGQDPQFLISFYEKMQSDKGSIPDRFSAQQFSDYHSELNMSSLELGDSALYFCASSQGTATGELFFGEGSRLTVL.

V usage is TRBV19 and J usage is TRBJ1-5; 9 nucleotides agree with TRBD1. CDR1 and CDR2 from the germline V gene are LNHDA and SQIVND (reference sequence). The V segment lost 5 bases and the J segment 3 bases; nucleotides outside the gene matches: 11. The CDR3 consists of 17 residues. In DNA form, the CDR3 reads TGTGCCAGTAGTGCGCCTTCGGGACAGGGAGTCAATCAGCCCCAGCATTTT. Translated, it gives CASSAPSGQGVNQPQHF. Filled out from reference TRBV19 and TRBJ1-5, the complete variable domain reads DGGITQSPKYLFRKEGQNVTLSCEQNLNHDAMYWYRQDPGQGLRLIYYSQIVNDFQKGDIAEGYSVSREKKESFPLTVTSAQKNPTAFYLCASSAPSGQGVNQPQHFGDGTRLSIL.

This rearrangement joins TRBV30 to TRBJ2-7, with D tentatively TRBD2 (7 bases). Germline loops: CDR1 GTSNPN, CDR2 SVGIG (reference sequence). The CDR3 is 13 residues long. Trimming stripped 2 bases from V and 3 bases from J, with 11 bases between. CDR3 nucleotide sequence: TGTGCCTGGAGTCGCGGGGGCTACTACGAGCAGTACTTC. It is translated as CAWSRGGYYEQYF.

The V gene is TRBV9, the J gene TRBJ2-2, with 9 bases matching TRBD2. This CDR3 has 15 amino acids. Germline V gives CDR1 SGDLS, CDR2 YYNGEE. The V segment lost 4 bases and the J segment 6 bases; nucleotides outside the gene matches: 7. The DNA of the CDR3 is TGTGCCAGCAGCCCGGGGACTAGCACCTCCGGGGAGCTGTTTTTT. Residues: CASSPGTSTSGELFF. The full variable domain, its missing parts supplied by reference TRBV9 and TRBJ2-2, is DSGVTQTPKHLITATGQRVTLRCSPRSGDLSVYWYQQSLDQGLQFLIQYYNGEERAKGNILERFSAQQFPDLHSELNLSSLELGDSALYFCASSPGTSTSGELFFGEGSRLTVL.

CDR3 in amino acids: CASSFGGGLEQFF. CDR3 DNA sequence: TGTGCCAGCAGTTTTGGCGGGGGCCTTGAGCAGTTCTTC. V and J are TRBV27 and TRBJ2-1; weak D call: TRBD2 (7 bases). The germline V and J ends were trimmed by 3 bases and 9 bases, with 12 bases remaining between them. The CDR3 has 13 residues. Germline values: CDR1 MNHEY, CDR2 SMNVEV (reference sequence).

The V call is TRBV13, the J call TRBJ2-1; 8 bases match TRBD2. The CDR3 has 17 amino acids. Germline CDR1 is PRHDT and CDR2 is FYEKMQ (reference sequence). V lost 4 bases, J lost 6 bases, and 14 bases stayed unmatched. CDR3 protein: CASSSSGGAPKGNEQFF. The CDR3 nucleotides read TGTGCCAGCAGCTCCTCCGGGGGGGCACCTAAAGGCAATGAGCAGTTCTTC.

The V gene is TRBV27, the J gene TRBJ2-7; a possible D gene is TRBD1 (7 bases). The CDR3 has 16 amino acids. CDR1 MNHEY and CDR2 SMNVEV come from the germline V gene (reference sequence). The V gene lost 3 bases and the J gene lost 7 bases, with 22 bases spanning the gap. The CDR3 nucleotides are TGTGCCAGCAGTTTCAGCTTATTAGGGGGCGCGGGGGAGCAGTACTTC. This sequence encodes CASSFSLLGGAGEQYF.

The genes are TRBV11-3 and TRBJ1-3, with D perhaps matching TRBD1 (5 bases). From germline, CDR1 is SGHNT and CDR2 YENEEA. Trimming stripped 4 bases from V and 0 bases from J, with 13 bases between. This CDR3 comprises 16 residues. The CDR3, as DNA: TGTGCCAGCAGCTCGCGGTTCGACAGCTCTGGAAACACCATATATTTT. Its protein product is CASSSRFDSSGNTIYF.

The V gene is TRBV7-8, the J gene TRBJ2-1, with D perhaps TRBD2 (5 bases). Germline values: CDR1 SGHVS, CDR2 FQNEAQ. The CDR3 covers 16 residues. The V end lost 5 bases, the J end lost 9 bases, and 23 bases lay between the germline ends. CDR3 region: CASSPTRGAPSGEQFF. The CDR3 DNA reads TGTGCCAGCAGCCCCACCCGGGGAGCTCCGTCCGGTGAGCAGTTCTTC.